This T cell receptor (beta chain) was documented in a study of T cells in narcolepsy. On the study more broadly: Healthy controls were enrolled alongside patients with narcolepsy type 1 or type 2.

Sequencing was performed with immunoSEQ multiplex PCR; in TCRdb, only in-frame clones are kept and a portion is missing. The table has about 34,000 clones, 82% seen once. The CDR3 sequence is 16 residues long. Germline V CDR1 and CDR2: SGHAT, FQNNGV. The V and J ends lost 2 bases and 6 bases, in that order; junction bases with no gene match: 8. Material: CD45RA- memory CD4+ T cells from PBMCs. The receptor was derived from a human donor with narcolepsy. The J gene is TRBJ2-2, the V gene TRBV11-2; 8 bases map to TRBD2. This CDR3 reads CASSLFTGGYAGELFF. As DNA, the CDR3 is TGTGCCAGCAGCTTATTCACGGGAGGGTACGCCGGGGAGCTGTTTTTT.